This TCR beta chain was retrieved from a study of neurological immune-mediated disorders. This clonotype was recorded at least ten times. Losses at the gene ends were 7 bases for V and 2 bases for J; bases not matched to a gene: 6. Germline values: CDR1 ENHRY, CDR2 SYGVKD. The CDR3 contains 14 residues. It was blood bank volunteers in Maryland, USA who made up the healthy controls. Unsorted libraries came from 2 million PBMCs stored at -80 °C. TCRdb re-called the 5' RACE reads with MiXCR, one entry per CDR3 protein. The sample includes about 79,000 distinct CDR3 sequences, about 14% of them seen just once.

The rearrangement uses TRBV10-3 and TRBJ2-3; 7 nucleotides agree with TRBD1. Sequencing used PBMCs. The clonotype was recovered from a woman in her forties or fifties in good health. CDR3 residues: CAINTGTATDTQYF. In DNA, the CDR3 is TGTGCCATCAATACCGGGACAGCCACAGATACGCAGTATTTT.